The text below deals with one TCR beta chain. CDR1 and CDR2 from the germline V gene are LGHDT and YNNKEL (reference sequence). The germline V and J ends were trimmed by 5 bases and 6 bases, with 5 bases remaining between them. The CDR3 runs 11 residues. These data are taken from a study of control samples from healthy donors and cancer patients. Method: immunoSEQ multiplex PCR; TCRdb's copy keeps in-frame clones and lacks some. The sample lists some 120,000 clones, about nine tenths seen once, with over 6.5% in the top ten. The rearrangement joins TRBV3-1 (or the pseudogene TRBV3-2) to TRBJ1-3, with D unclear. The clonotype originates from a man aged 35-49 years in good health. The sequenced sample consisted of blood. DNA for the CDR3: TGTGCCAGCAGCTCCCTAAACACCATATATTTT. Amino acid sequence: CASSSLNTIYF.